The 24 T cell receptor beta chains below come from one sample, sequenced in a study of T cell responses to AZD1222 COVID-19 vaccine. Sequencing was performed with immunoSEQ multiplex PCR; in TCRdb, only in-frame clones are kept and a portion is missing. There are over 75,000 clones in the sample; more than 90% occur only once, and approximately 3% lies in the top ten. The specimen was peripheral blood, collected on day 0 of AZD1222 vaccination. The receptors here all came from an adult in good health.

The rearrangement links TRBV13 to TRBJ2-3; tentative D call: TRBD1 (5 bases). V gave up 7 bases and J gave up 4 bases, with 15 bases separating them. Germline assignment: CDR1 PRHDT and CDR2 FYEKMQ (reference sequence). This CDR3 is 14 amino acids long. The CDR3 region is CASKLQGRADTQYF. CDR3 sequence (DNA): TGTGCCAGCAAGTTGCAGGGCAGGGCAGATACGCAGTATTTT.

V usage is TRBV3-1 (or the pseudogene TRBV3-2) and J usage is TRBJ1-5; the match to TRBD1 covers 7 bases. CDR1 is LGHDT, CDR2 YNNKEL, per germline (reference sequence). With V trimmed by 3 bases and J by 5 bases, 7 bases remained unmatched. This CDR3 has 15 amino acids. As DNA, the CDR3 is TGTGCCAGCAGCCAGACAGGGATGGGGGATCAGCCCCAGCATTTT. Its protein product is CASSQTGMGDQPQHF.

The V call is TRBV25-1, the J call TRBJ2-5; tentative D call: TRBD1 (5 bases). Trimming took off 0 bases at V and 3 bases at J, with 8 bases between the two ends. Germline CDR1 is MGHDK and CDR2 is SYGVNS. This CDR3 spans 14 amino acids. Here the CDR3 DNA reads TGTGCCAGCAGTGAATATATAGGGGAAGAGACCCAGTACTTC. Protein product: CASSEYIGEETQYF.

The chain joins TRBV4-2 to TRBJ1-4; D uncertain. The germline gives CDR1 LGHNA, CDR2 YNFKEQ. Trimming stripped 0 bases from V and 8 bases from J, with 4 bases between. The CDR3 contains 12 residues. The CDR3 loop is CASSQEEEKLFF. CDR3 nucleotide sequence: TGTGCCAGCAGCCAAGAAGAGGAAAAACTGTTTTTT.

The genes are TRBV19 and TRBJ2-4; D is perhaps TRBD1 or TRBD2 (6 bases each). The CDR3 is made up of 13 amino acids. Germline CDR1 and CDR2: LNHDA and SQIVND (reference sequence). V lost 3 bases to trimming and J lost 8 bases, with 11 bases between them. Here the CDR3 DNA reads TGTGCCAGTAGTATGACGGGGGCATACATTCAGTACTTC. Encoded protein: CASSMTGAYIQYF.

The rearrangement joins TRBV6-5 to TRBJ1-3, with 7 bases identical to TRBD1. The CDR3 sequence is 15 residues long. The germline V gene encodes CDR1 MNHEY and CDR2 SVGAGI. V was clipped by 6 bases and J by 1 base; unmatched bases: 6. The CDR3 loop is CASRPGTASGNTIYF. DNA for the CDR3: TGTGCCAGCAGGCCAGGGACAGCTTCTGGAAACACCATATATTTT.

J is TRBJ2-7 and V is TRBV9, with 7 bases matching TRBD2. The CDR3 runs to 14 residues. The ends lost 0 bases at V and 7 bases at J; junction bases unmatched: 7. Germline values: CDR1 SGDLS, CDR2 YYNGEE. The chain's CDR3 is CASSVAGGGTEQYF. The CDR3 DNA reads as TGTGCCAGCAGCGTAGCCGGGGGAGGGACTGAGCAGTACTTC.

V is TRBV9 and J is TRBJ1-2; D is ambiguous. Trimming removed 4 bases from V and 3 bases from J, with 16 bases in between. The CDR3 is 15 residues long. Looked up from germline, CDR1 is SGDLS and CDR2 is YYNGEE. The CDR3 sequence is CASSPSPDGDYGYTF. The CDR3, as DNA: TGTGCCAGCAGCCCGTCTCCGGACGGGGACTATGGCTACACCTTC. The full variable domain, with the rest looked up from reference TRBV9 and TRBJ1-2, is DSGVTQTPKHLITATGQRVTLRCSPRSGDLSVYWYQQSLDQGLQFLIQYYNGEERAKGNILERFSAQQFPDLHSELNLSSLELGDSALYFCASSPSPDGDYGYTFGSGTRLTVV.

The chain uses TRBV12-3 or TRBV12-4 and TRBJ2-2, with D unresolved. The CDR3 loop spans 13 amino acids. V shed 6 bases and J shed 0 bases, with 5 bases lying between them. CDR3 sequence reads: CASRDSNTGELFF. The CDR3 nucleotides read TGTGCCAGCAGAGACTCGAACACCGGGGAGCTGTTTTTT.

This clone was recorded once. Here the CDR3 reads CASSLPGATTEAFF. Written as DNA, the CDR3 is TGTGCCAGCAGCTTACCAGGGGCGACAACTGAAGCTTTCTTT. The V and J genes are TRBV7-8 and TRBJ1-1; D is possibly TRBD1 (6 bases). CDR1 SGHVS and CDR2 FQNEAQ come from the germline V gene. The CDR3 contains 14 residues. Trimming took off 2 bases at V and 5 bases at J, with 12 bases between the two ends.

V is TRBV27 and J is TRBJ1-2, with TRBD1 matching over 10 bases. The ends lost 5 bases at V and 4 bases at J; junction bases unmatched: 4. This CDR3 region has 14 residues. Per the germline V gene, CDR1 is MNHEY and CDR2 is SMNVEV (reference sequence). The CDR3 loop reads CASSPWDRGYGYTF. For the CDR3, the DNA is TGTGCCAGCAGTCCCTGGGACAGGGGCTATGGCTACACCTTC.

The chain uses TRBV15 and TRBJ2-5; D ambiguous. Germline V gives CDR1 LNHNV, CDR2 YYDKDF (reference sequence). V lost 2 bases to trimming and J lost 5 bases, with 6 bases between them. CDR3 length: 12 amino acids. The CDR3 is CATSRSWETQYF. The CDR3 DNA reads TGTGCCACCAGCAGATCCTGGGAGACCCAGTACTTC. Looking up the rest from reference TRBV15 and TRBJ2-5 gives the full variable domain: DAMVIQNPRYQVTQFGKPVTLSCSQTLNHNVMYWYQQKSSQAPKLLFHYYDKDFNNEADTPDNFQSRRPNTSFCFLDIRSPGLGDTAMYLCATSRSWETQYFGPGTRLLVL.

The CDR3 bases are TGTGCCATCAGTGAGCGGGGAGGGATTGAGACCCAGTACTTC. Protein: CAISERGGIETQYF. The chain has TRBV10-3 and TRBJ2-5; TRBD2 aligns across 7 bases. Losses at the gene ends were 2 bases for V and 5 bases for J; bases not matched to a gene: 5. Germline V lookup: CDR1 ENHRY, CDR2 SYGVKD. The CDR3 covers 14 residues.

In this sample, this clone turned up a few times. The chain uses TRBV5-5 and TRBJ1-5; D unresolved. V lost 1 base to trimming and J lost 1 base, with 3 bases between them. CDR1 and CDR2 from the germline V gene are SGHKS and YYEKEE (reference sequence). The CDR3 loop spans 13 amino acids. The CDR3 region is CASSLYSNQPQHF. The DNA for the CDR3 is TGTGCCAGCAGCTTGTACAGCAATCAGCCCCAGCATTTT.

The chain has TRBV14 and TRBJ2-3; D is perhaps TRBD2 (6 bases). The V end was cut by 5 bases, the J end by 4 bases, with 13 bases between. Germline lookup yields CDR1 SGHDN and CDR2 FVKESK. The CDR3 consists of 14 residues. CDR3 nucleotide sequence: TGTGCCAGCAGCGACCTTGCGGGACCAGATACGCAGTATTTT. This gives the protein CASSDLAGPDTQYF.

The V call is TRBV14, the J call TRBJ2-7; D is possibly TRBD2 (6 bases). The CDR3 is made up of 14 amino acids. V dropped 4 bases and J dropped 2 bases, with 12 bases sitting between them. Germline V gives CDR1 SGHDN, CDR2 FVKESK. The DNA of the CDR3 is TGTGCCAGCAGCCGTGGGGGGTTGACCTACGAGCAGTACTTC. The encoded protein is CASSRGGLTYEQYF.

This clone was seen a single time. V is TRBV4-1 and J is TRBJ2-1; 14 bases match TRBD2. Per germline, CDR1 MGHRA and CDR2 YSYEKL. V lost 3 bases to trimming and J lost 9 bases; unmatched junction nucleotides: 4. The CDR3 has 15 residues. The CDR3 is CASSQGLAGVGEQFF. As DNA, the CDR3 is TGCGCCAGCAGCCAGGGACTAGCGGGGGTCGGTGAGCAGTTCTTC.

This sequence joins TRBV10-2 and TRBJ2-2; perhaps TRBD1 as D (6 bases). Per germline, CDR1 WSHSY and CDR2 SAAADI. This CDR3 is 15 amino acids long. Trimming removed 3 bases from V and 0 bases from J, with 8 bases in between. The CDR3 region has the DNA TGCGCCAGCAGTGAACCAGGGGCGAACACCGGGGAGCTGTTTTTT. Protein sequence: CASSEPGANTGELFF.

CDR3 DNA: TGCGCCAGCACACCCACACAAAGTCTTAACTCCTACGAGCAGTACTTC. Translating gives CASTPTQSLNSYEQYF. The chain recombines TRBV5-1 with TRBJ2-7, with D unresolved. Per the germline V gene, CDR1 is SGHRS and CDR2 is YFSETQ. This CDR3 has 16 amino acids. Trimming pared 6 bases from V and 0 bases from J, leaving 19 bases between.

The chain couples TRBV2 to TRBJ2-7; tentative D call: TRBD1 (5 bases). Germline V gene lookup returns CDR1 SNHLY and CDR2 FYNNEI. Trimming took off 6 bases at V and 7 bases at J, with 19 bases between the two ends. This CDR3 contains 14 residues. The CDR3 region is CASSNQGLGAEQYF. CDR3 sequence (DNA): TGTGCCAGCAGCAATCAGGGCTTGGGTGCGGAGCAGTACTTC.

The chain combines TRBV29-1 with TRBJ2-1, with unresolved D. Trimming shortened V by 4 bases and J by 3 bases, and 16 bases separated the two germline ends. Germline-derived CDR1 and CDR2 are SQVTM and ANQGSEA. The CDR3 covers 15 residues. The CDR3 loop reads CSVVTDRSIYNEQFF. For the CDR3, the DNA is TGCAGCGTTGTGACCGATCGGTCAATCTACAATGAGCAGTTCTTC.

The sample holds one count of this clone. The V call is TRBV6-5, the J call TRBJ2-1; D unclear. The CDR3 consists of 16 residues. Trimming took 2 bases from V and 0 from J, leaving 11 bases between them. Germline-derived CDR1 and CDR2 are MNHEY and SVGAGI. In DNA, the CDR3 is TGTGCCAGCAGTTACAATCCGACGAGCTCCTACAATGAGCAGTTCTTC. Protein product: CASSYNPTSSYNEQFF.

V is TRBV12-3 or TRBV12-4 and J is TRBJ1-2, with 9 bases fitting TRBD1. The CDR3 consists of 13 residues. V gave up 3 bases and J gave up 8 bases; unmatched junction bases: 4. CDR3 bases: TGTGCCAGCAGTTTTCGGACAGGGGAGGGCTACACCTTC. Translated, it gives CASSFRTGEGYTF.

This rearrangement joins TRBV28 to TRBJ1-2; perhaps TRBD1 as D (5 bases). V was trimmed by 6 bases and J by 4 bases, leaving 18 bases between them. The germline V gene has CDR1 MDHEN and CDR2 SYDVKM. CDR3 length: 15 amino acids. For the CDR3, the DNA is TGTGCCAGCAGCCCCCGACGGGGCCGCGGCTATGGCTACACCTTC. Its translation is CASSPRRGRGYGYTF.